The source of this T cell receptor beta chain is a study of blood T cell repertoires in COVID-19. Study-level information: Acute and convalescent COVID-19 samples came from the United States, Italy and Spain. PBMCs, B-cell-depleted T cells, or T cells provided the cDNA or gDNA that made up the material.

The V gene lost 0 bases and the J gene lost 8 bases, with 16 bases spanning the gap. Germline CDR1 reads KGHSH; CDR2 reads LQKENI. CDR3 length: 16 residues. Original analysis: By means of reference gene primer amplification, nucleated cell counts were estimated. Generated by immunoSEQ multiplex PCR, the TCRdb table keeps only in-frame clones and is missing some. The V and J calls and clone size come from that table; D and trimming were worked out from the DNA. The sample includes more than 85,000 clones, 75% to 90% of them seen just once. Sequenced input: peripheral blood. The sequence was collected from a woman aged 60-75 years with acute or convalescent COVID-19. This chain joins TRBV18 and TRBJ1-4; maybe TRBD1 (5 bases). The CDR3 nucleotides read TGTGCCAGCTCACCACCCCGAGGAGGGGACGGGGAAAAACTGTTTTTT. It encodes CASSPPRGGDGEKLFF.